What follows are 13 T cell receptor beta chains derived from one specimen sequenced in a study of blood T cell repertoires in COVID-19. Clones were read by immunoSEQ multiplex PCR, and TCRdb kept only the in-frame ones, dropping some. The sample consists of over 600,000 clones, 85% to 90% of them appearing once. Source material: peripheral blood. The source of these receptors is a woman younger than 30 with acute or convalescent COVID-19.

The chain couples TRBV20-1 to TRBJ1-5; the D gene is possibly TRBD1 (6 bases). V lost 3 bases, J lost 1 base, and 10 bases lay in between. Germline-derived CDR1 and CDR2 are DFQATT and SNEGSKA (reference sequence). CDR3 length: 14 residues. CDR3 region: CSASEDSSNQPQHF. In DNA, the CDR3 is TGCAGTGCTAGTGAGGACAGCAGCAATCAGCCCCAGCATTTT.

This clone came up once. The V gene is TRBV5-1, the J gene TRBJ2-1; 10 nucleotides align to TRBD1. The CDR3 has 16 amino acids. The germline gives CDR1 SGHRS, CDR2 YFSETQ. The V gene end was trimmed by 4 bases and the J gene end by 2 bases; junction bases not matched to a gene: 6. This CDR3 is CASSLRTGGPYNEQFF. CDR3 nucleotides: TGCGCCAGCAGCCTACGGACAGGGGGTCCCTACAATGAGCAGTTCTTC.

In DNA, the CDR3 is TGTGCCAGCAGGTCTAGCTCCTACAATGAGCAGTTCTTC. It translates to CASRSSSYNEQFF. The chain carries TRBV3-1 (or the pseudogene TRBV3-2) and TRBJ2-1; unclear D gene. The CDR3 totals 13 residues. With 6 bases removed from V and 0 bases from J, the gap between germline ends came to 6 bases. CDR1 is LGHDT and CDR2 is YNNKEL in the germline V gene (reference sequence).

V and J are TRBV9 and TRBJ2-5; possibly TRBD1 for D (5 bases). V was trimmed by 4 bases and J by 3 bases, leaving 10 bases between them. Germline assignment: CDR1 SGDLS and CDR2 YYNGEE. The CDR3 runs to 13 residues. As DNA, the CDR3 is TGTGCCAGCAGCATTGACAGAAAAGAGACCCAGTACTTC. As protein: CASSIDRKETQYF.

As concerns this clone: This sample also contains other DNA sequences that code for the same CDR3. This CDR3 is CASSQRGTDTQYF. CDR3 DNA sequence: TGTGCCAGCAGCCAAAGGGGTACAGATACGCAGTATTTT. The gene calls are TRBV3-1 (or the pseudogene TRBV3-2) and TRBJ2-3, with D tentatively TRBD1 (5 bases). The V gene lost 2 bases and the J gene lost 3 bases, with 6 bases spanning the gap. The CDR3 contains 13 residues. The germline gives CDR1 LGHDT, CDR2 YNNKEL (reference sequence).

This clone has just a few counts. The chain is built from TRBV24-1 and TRBJ1-6, with 9 bases identical to TRBD1. The germline gives CDR1 KGHDR, CDR2 SFDVKD. The CDR3 runs 18 residues. Germline trimming cut 0 bases from V and 11 bases from J; bases unmatched to any gene: 13. The DNA for the CDR3 is TGTGCCACCAGTGATTTGCAAGGGGGGGACAGGGAAAAAACACCCCTCCACTTT. Encoded protein: CATSDLQGGDREKTPLHF.

V and J are TRBV3-1 (or the pseudogene TRBV3-2) and TRBJ2-7; no reliable D call. The length of the CDR3 is 13 residues. V gave up 0 bases and J gave up 4 bases, with 7 bases separating them. Germline loops: CDR1 LGHDT, CDR2 YNNKEL (reference sequence). The CDR3 loop reads CASSQDLPYEQYF. The CDR3 DNA reads as TGTGCCAGCAGCCAAGATCTACCATACGAGCAGTACTTC.

V is TRBV5-3 and J is TRBJ2-5; D not resolved. TRBV5-3 is filed as an ORF, its function uncertain. The CDR3 has 10 amino acids. V gave up 7 bases and J gave up 3 bases, with 4 bases separating them. CDR3 in DNA: TGTGCCAGACGTGAAGAGACCCAGTACTTC. Translated: CARREETQYF.

This rearrangement joins TRBV5-3 to TRBJ2-2; the D gene is possibly TRBD2 (6 bases). TRBV5-3 is labeled an ORF, and its function is uncertain. This CDR3 is 16 amino acids long. V was pared by 5 bases and J by 2 bases, with 16 bases between. The CDR3 region has the DNA TGTGCCAGAAGTTCGGACGGAGGGGTTAACACCGGGGAGCTGTTTTTT. This gives the protein CARSSDGGVNTGELFF.

The V and J genes are TRBV6-1 and TRBJ1-2, with TRBD1 as a possible D gene (6 bases). This CDR3 is built from 14 residues. Per germline, CDR1 MNHNS and CDR2 SASEGT. Trimming shortened V by 2 bases and J by 10 bases, and 17 bases separated the two germline ends. The CDR3 reads CASSEFPGSGDYTF. The CDR3 bases are TGTGCCAGCAGTGAATTTCCTGGGTCAGGGGACTACACCTTC.

The rearrangement uses TRBV19 and TRBJ1-1; a possible D gene is TRBD1 (6 bases). Germline CDR1 LNHDA, CDR2 SQIVND (reference sequence). The CDR3 has 17 residues. Trimming shortened V by 10 bases and J by 0 bases, and 24 bases separated the two germline ends. The CDR3 spells CATRQWGQGIMNTEAFF. CDR3 in DNA: TGTGCCACCCGTCAATGGGGGCAGGGGATTATGAACACTGAAGCTTTCTTT.

V usage is TRBV9 and J usage is TRBJ1-4; 8 bases match TRBD1. The CDR3 is 16 residues long. V shed 1 base and J 7 bases; nucleotides not matched to a gene: 9. Germline CDR1 is SGDLS and CDR2 is YYNGEE. The CDR3 loop reads CASSVRGTGFGEKLFF. For the CDR3, the DNA is TGTGCCAGCAGCGTACGGGGGACAGGCTTTGGTGAAAAACTGTTTTTT.

This clone was recorded only once. This sequence joins TRBV23-1 and TRBJ2-3, with 9 bases fitting TRBD1. TRBV23-1 is an ORF for which the function is uncertain. CDR3 length: 17 amino acids. V lost 8 bases and J lost 9; bases outside the gene matches: 21. Here the CDR3 DNA reads TGCGCCAGCTGCAACTCCACAGGGGGCGTCAAGTATGAGACGCAGTATTTT. It translates to CASCNSTGGVKYETQYF.